These 29 T cell receptor beta chains share one sample of origin, sequenced in a study of response to subunit inactivated influenza vaccine. TCRdb passed the RT-PCR reads through MiXCR, listing each CDR3 protein once. This table has some 550,000 distinct CDR3 sequences, 20% to 25% appearing once. This same sample was also part of a study on T cells expressing NK-cell markers. That paper notes: It was by 5'RACE template switching with UMIs that TCR beta cDNA was made.

Sequences were derived from CD4+ T cells sorted from PBMCs, sampled about 12 days after vaccination. The receptors come from a man between 50 and 59 years old who received an inactivated influenza vaccine.

This chain links TRBV5-5 with TRBJ2-2; D remains unclear. Trimming removed 4 bases from V and 0 bases from J, with 10 bases in between. The CDR3 runs 15 residues. CDR1 SGHKS and CDR2 YYEKEE come from the germline V gene (reference sequence). The CDR3 loop reads CASSESVANTGELFF. The CDR3 coding sequence is TGTGCCAGCAGCGAATCCGTCGCGAACACCGGGGAGCTGTTTTTT.

This clonotype was recorded a few times. The chain carries TRBV19 and TRBJ2-5, with TRBD2 identical over 10 bases. V lost 1 base, J lost 5 bases, and 7 bases stayed unmatched. Germline lookup yields CDR1 LNHDA and CDR2 SQIVND (reference sequence). This CDR3 spans 16 amino acids. The CDR3 DNA sequence: TGTGCCAGTAGTATAGTTTCAGCGGGGGGGCTGGAGACCCAGTACTTC. Translation: CASSIVSAGGLETQYF.

This clonotype has at least ten counts. J is TRBJ1-2 and V is TRBV6-1; TRBD1 aligns across 10 bases. This CDR3 comprises 14 residues. Germline values: CDR1 MNHNS, CDR2 SASEGT. V lost 6 bases and J lost 5; bases outside the gene matches: 6. DNA for the CDR3: TGTGCCAGCAGCCTCCGGGACAGGGGTTATGGCTACACCTTC. As protein: CASSLRDRGYGYTF.

The chain carries TRBV25-1 and TRBJ2-7; 9 nucleotides match TRBD1. Germline CDR1 MGHDK, CDR2 SYGVNS. The CDR3 has 14 amino acids. V trimming: 4 bases; J trimming: 2 bases; junction bases outside the gene matches: 3. The DNA for the CDR3 is TGTGCCAGCAGTGCCAGGGACAGGGCCTACGAGCAGTACTTC. Protein product: CASSARDRAYEQYF.

The CDR3 loop is CASSYTSGGATDTQYF. CDR3 sequence (DNA): TGTGCCAGCAGTTACACCTCCGGGGGCGCGACAGATACGCAGTATTTT. This chain connects TRBV6-5 to TRBJ2-3; the D call may be TRBD1 or TRBD2 (6 bases each). Trimming took 2 bases from V and 3 from J, leaving 15 bases between them. The CDR3 totals 16 residues. The V gene's germline CDR1 is MNHEY and CDR2 SVGAGI.

The CDR3 DNA reads TGTGCCAGCAGTCCCCGGACTGCGATTAGCAATCAGCCCCAGCATTTT. It specifies CASSPRTAISNQPQHF. The genes are TRBV6-2 or TRBV6-3 and TRBJ1-5; D gene unclear. This CDR3 spans 16 amino acids. V dropped 5 bases and J dropped 0 bases, with 14 bases sitting between them. CDR1 and CDR2 from the germline V gene are MNHEY and SVGEGT.

This clonotype came up a few times. This rearrangement joins TRBV12-3 or TRBV12-4 to TRBJ2-1; 11 bases map to TRBD1. The CDR3 extends over 15 amino acids. Trimming cost V 7 bases and J 7 bases; bases outside gene matches: 9. CDR3 DNA sequence: TGTGCCAGCACCACCCCGGGGACAGGGGGTAATGAGCAGTTCTTC. This encodes CASTTPGTGGNEQFF.

The genes are TRBV11-2 and TRBJ2-1; D is perhaps TRBD1 (8 bases). Trimming shortened V by 5 bases and J by 4 bases, and 21 bases separated the two germline ends. CDR1 and CDR2 (germline): SGHAT, FQNNGV. The CDR3 covers 17 residues. CDR3 amino acids: CASSTTGGAIIYNEQFF. CDR3 sequence (DNA): TGTGCCAGCAGCACCACAGGGGGGGCGATAATTTACAATGAGCAGTTCTTC.

The chain combines TRBV7-2 with TRBJ1-1, with 8 bases fitting TRBD1. Germline trimming cut 5 bases from V and 11 bases from J; bases unmatched to any gene: 10. Germline-derived CDR1 and CDR2 are SGHTA and FQGNSA. This CDR3 has 13 amino acids. CDR3 sequence reads: CASSNGQGVDAFF. In DNA form, the CDR3 reads TGTGCCAGCAGCAACGGACAGGGTGTCGATGCTTTCTTT.

This clonotype showed up just a few times. CDR3 sequence reads: CATSDLPGHGYTF. The CDR3, as DNA: TGTGCCACCAGTGACCTCCCAGGCCATGGCTACACCTTC. The gene calls are TRBV24-1 and TRBJ1-2; D call uncertain. The CDR3 has 13 amino acids. V was cut by 4 bases and J by 6 bases, with 11 bases left in between. Germline assignment: CDR1 KGHDR and CDR2 SFDVKD.

The chain is built from TRBV5-1 and TRBJ2-1; D uncertain. The CDR3 extends over 13 amino acids. Germline loops: CDR1 SGHRS, CDR2 YFSETQ. Between the trimmed V and J ends, which lost 3 bases and 9 bases, there was a span of 13 bases. CDR3 loop: CASSSGPMGEQFF. As DNA, the CDR3 is TGCGCCAGCAGCTCCGGGCCTATGGGTGAGCAGTTCTTC. The entire variable domain, with the rest obtained from reference TRBV5-1 and TRBJ2-1, is as follows: KAGVTQTPRYLIKTRGQQVTLSCSPISGHRSVSWYQQTPGQGLQFLFEYFSETQRNKGNFPGRFSGRQFSNSRSEMNVSTLELGDSALYLCASSSGPMGEQFFGPGTRLTVL.

The chain has TRBV28 and TRBJ2-7; possible D gene TRBD1, 5 bases. Germline V gene sequence: CDR1 MDHEN, CDR2 SYDVKM. The CDR3 consists of 15 residues. V lost 6 bases and J 4 bases, leaving 19 bases between the germline ends. CDR3 protein: CASSSTGTARYEQYF. The CDR3 DNA reads TGTGCCAGCAGCTCTACAGGCACAGCGCGGTACGAGCAGTACTTC.

This clonotype was observed a few times. V usage is TRBV7-9 and J usage is TRBJ2-3; D gene ambiguous. The CDR3 consists of 14 residues. V was trimmed by 5 bases and J by 7 bases, leaving 16 bases between them. The germline V gene encodes CDR1 SEHNR and CDR2 FQNEAQ (reference sequence). This chain's CDR3 is CASSPRAVDYTQYF. CDR3 nucleotides: TGTGCCAGCAGCCCCCGGGCTGTCGACTATACGCAGTATTTT.

The sample holds a few counts of this clonotype. This chain uses TRBV2 with TRBJ2-1, with D maybe TRBD2 (5 bases). The CDR3 loop spans 16 amino acids. V was clipped by 6 bases and J by 4 bases, with 19 bases between them. Germline loops: CDR1 SNHLY, CDR2 FYNNEI. CDR3 protein: CASSPPGADLYNEQFF. CDR3 bases: TGTGCCAGCAGCCCGCCCGGAGCGGACCTGTACAATGAGCAGTTCTTC.

The J gene is TRBJ1-2, the V gene TRBV5-1, with D possibly TRBD1 on 5 matching bases. The ends were cut back, 3 bases at V and 8 bases at J, with 14 bases in the middle. This CDR3 spans 13 amino acids. Germline V lookup: CDR1 SGHRS, CDR2 YFSETQ. The CDR3 loop is CASSWDGTSGYTF. CDR3 DNA sequence: TGCGCCAGCAGCTGGGACGGGACTTCAGGCTACACCTTC.

The V call is TRBV28, the J call TRBJ1-5; TRBD1 aligns across 10 bases. The V gene's germline CDR1 is MDHEN and CDR2 SYDVKM. V lost 3 bases, J lost 6 bases, and 8 bases stayed unmatched. This CDR3 contains 16 residues. As DNA, the CDR3 is TGTGCCAGCAGTTTCTTCCAGGACAGGGGGGCTCAGCCCCAGCATTTT. Translated, it gives CASSFFQDRGAQPQHF.

This clonotype appeared a few times. This chain uses TRBV20-1 with TRBJ1-5; D unresolved. CDR3 length equals 13 residues. Germline V gene sequence: CDR1 DFQATT, CDR2 SNEGSKA (reference sequence). Trimming cost V 4 bases and J 0 bases, with 7 bases left between them. CDR3 in DNA: TGCAGTGCTATTATTAATAGCAATCAGCCCCAGCATTTT. This translates into CSAIINSNQPQHF.

This chain uses TRBV10-3 with TRBJ2-3; D gene uncertain. V lost 10 bases, J lost 2 bases, and 16 bases lay in between. This CDR3 is built from 14 residues. CDR1 ENHRY and CDR2 SYGVKD come from the germline V gene. The CDR3 sequence is CATARRLPTDTQYF. The CDR3 bases are TGTGCCACCGCAAGGAGACTTCCCACAGATACGCAGTATTTT.

The table lists this clonotype with a few counts. This sequence joins TRBV7-2 and TRBJ2-1; 7 bases align to TRBD2. The CDR3 has 14 amino acids. V dropped 7 bases and J dropped 0; count of bases not matched to a gene: 3. Looked up from germline, CDR1 is SGHTA and CDR2 is FQGNSA. DNA of the CDR3: TGTGCCAGCAAACGGGAGGTCTCCTACAATGAGCAGTTCTTC. Translation gives CASKREVSYNEQFF.

This clonotype turned up a few times. CDR3 nucleotide sequence: TGTGCCACCCAGTTGGGGGTGGGGGGAGCTTTCTTT. This codes for CATQLGVGGAFF. The rearrangement links TRBV6-1 to TRBJ1-1, with D maybe TRBD1 (5 bases). V lost 10 bases and J 10 bases, leaving 19 bases between the germline ends. CDR1 is MNHNS and CDR2 is SASEGT in the germline V gene. The CDR3 loop spans 12 amino acids.

This clonotype was detected only a few times. The V gene is TRBV30, the J gene TRBJ1-1; 11 bases fit TRBD1. V shed 3 bases, J shed 2 bases, and the junction held 2 bases outside the gene matches. CDR3 size: 14 residues. Looked up from germline, CDR1 is GTSNPN and CDR2 is SVGIG (reference sequence). The CDR3 DNA reads as TGTGCCTGGAGGTGGACAGGGGGCAACACTGAAGCTTTCTTT. Translated, it gives CAWRWTGGNTEAFF.

This clonotype was observed a few times. This chain links TRBV7-2 with TRBJ2-3, with unresolved D. The germline gives CDR1 SGHTA, CDR2 FQGNSA. Trimming pared 2 bases from V and 6 bases from J, leaving 12 bases between. This CDR3 contains 14 residues. CDR3 protein: CASSLSRLRDTQYF. CDR3 nucleotides: TGTGCCAGCAGCTTATCTAGACTCCGGGATACGCAGTATTTT.

This clonotype was recorded a few times. This chain links TRBV20-1 with TRBJ2-3, with D possibly called TRBD1 or TRBD2 (5 bases each). The CDR3 totals 15 residues. The V end was cut by 6 bases, the J end by 1 base, with 17 bases between. Per germline, CDR1 DFQATT and CDR2 SNEGSKA (reference sequence). The CDR3 is CSAPGTRTRTDTQYF. CDR3 bases: TGCAGTGCCCCCGGGACGCGGACCCGCACAGATACGCAGTATTTT.

The CDR3 region is CASSARGLIQYF. The DNA of the CDR3 is TGCGCCAGCAGCGCAAGGGGACTCATTCAGTACTTC. This chain connects TRBV5-1 to TRBJ2-4, with TRBD2 as a possible D gene (6 bases). Germline values: CDR1 SGHRS, CDR2 YFSETQ. V was pared by 4 bases and J by 9 bases, with 11 bases between. CDR3 size: 12 residues.

This clonotype was seen a handful of times. The chain carries TRBV21-1 and TRBJ1-4; TRBD1 is taken as the D call from the table, unchecked against the DNA. TRBV21-1 is designated a pseudogene. The CDR3 is 12 amino acids. The CDR3, as DNA: TGTGCCAGCGGGGACAGGAATGAAAAACTGTTTTTT. Translating gives CASGDRNEKLFF.

The table lists this clonotype with a few counts. CDR3: CATGRQGNTGELFF. The DNA for the CDR3 is TGTGCCACCGGTAGACAGGGGAACACCGGGGAGCTGTTTTTT. The V gene is TRBV24-1, the J gene TRBJ2-2; 7 nucleotides line up with TRBD1. CDR3 size: 14 residues. Germline V gene sequence: CDR1 KGHDR, CDR2 SFDVKD. V shed 9 bases and J 1 base; nucleotides not matched to a gene: 4.

The chain is built from TRBV15 and TRBJ2-1; no firm D call. Per the germline V gene, CDR1 is LNHNV and CDR2 is YYDKDF (reference sequence). The CDR3 is 15 residues long. V was shortened by 5 bases and J by 7 bases, with 18 bases between the two germline ends. CDR3 sequence (DNA): TGTGCCACCAGCGAGGCCTTAACGCCCGGGAATGAGCAGTTCTTC. It codes for CATSEALTPGNEQFF.

The gene calls are TRBV12-3 or TRBV12-4 and TRBJ1-4, with TRBD1 matching over 9 bases. This CDR3 region has 14 residues. The V and J ends lost 6 bases and 3 bases, in that order; junction bases with no gene match: 2. The CDR3, as DNA: TGTGCCAGCAGGGGGACAGGGCCTAATGAAAAACTGTTTTTT. Amino acids: CASRGTGPNEKLFF.

The chain employs TRBV20-1 and TRBJ1-1; D remains unclear. Per the germline V gene, CDR1 is DFQATT and CDR2 is SNEGSKA (reference sequence). There are 16 residues in the CDR3. The V end was cut by 6 bases, the J end by 4 bases, with 24 bases between. CDR3 sequence (DNA): TGCAGTGCCAAGAATTCTAGGGAGGGATTAGGCACTGAAGCTTTCTTT. It translates to CSAKNSREGLGTEAFF.